What follows is one TCR beta chain and its context. The antigen is not known. This entry is derived from a study of identifying expanded T cells in peripheral blood. Study-wide findings and caveats: Variance in clone template counts between approximately 2-week samples significantly increased with total template count across all healthy donors. Differentially abundant clones: roughly 1.2 between replicates, 16.4 at roughly 13 days, approximately 19 at four.

Libraries were prepared by immunoSEQ multiplex PCR; TCRdb keeps only in-frame clonotypes and omits some of them. The sample has some 91,000 clones, roughly 88% seen once. The CDR3 totals 15 residues. CDR1 MNHNS and CDR2 SASEGT come from the germline V gene. The V gene end was trimmed by 6 bases and the J gene end by 2 bases; junction bases not matched to a gene: 6. Healthy donors had no documented immune events, such as infections, while sampled. Material: blood. This receptor was taken from a person aged 18 to 70 in good health. This rearrangement joins TRBV6-1 to TRBJ1-5; 8 nucleotides line up with TRBD1. The CDR3 DNA reads TGTGCCAGCAGCAGGGGGCAAGTCGGCAATCAGCCCCAGCATTTT. Amino acid sequence: CASSRGQVGNQPQHF.